This entry lists 31 T cell receptor beta chains sequenced from one sample in a study of CD8+CD57+ T cells in acquired aplastic anemia (dated by TCRdb to 2017 to 2018). Flow cytometry had shown CD8+CD57+ cell expansion in the patients selected for sequencing. The sequencing machine was an Illumina HiSeq 2000. TCR beta VDJ combination and CDR3 sequence profiling used genomic DNA as the template. TCRdb redid the processing of the public reads, applying fastp at Q25 and MiXCR, and retained in-frame beta chains. Each entry merges the rows of one CDR3 protein and shows their most common DNA and genes. This sample gives fewer than 200,000 distinct CDR3 sequences in total; about half of them show up just once. The ten most abundant clones make up about 1.8% of the sample. Sequencing used sorted CD4+, CD8+, or CD8+CD57+ T cells (not recorded which) from PBMCs. The receptors shown here come from a human donor with aplastic anemia.

The chain uses TRBV19 and TRBJ2-3, with TRBD1 identical over 8 bases. This CDR3 contains 13 residues. The V segment lost 4 bases and the J segment 11 bases; nucleotides outside the gene matches: 8. Germline-derived CDR1 and CDR2 are LNHDA and SQIVND (reference sequence). CDR3 residues: CASSTTWTGRQYF. The CDR3 DNA reads TGTGCCAGTAGTACCACGTGGACAGGGAGGCAGTATTTT.

This clonotype was counted at least ten times. This sequence joins TRBV5-1 and TRBJ1-4, with a weak D call TRBD1 (5 bases). Germline V gene lookup returns CDR1 SGHRS and CDR2 YFSETQ. Trimming took 0 bases from V and 4 from J, leaving 10 bases between them. The CDR3 length is 15 residues. Written as DNA, the CDR3 is TGCGCCAGCAGCTTGGCTTCAGGGTTTAATGAAAAACTGTTTTTT. Protein sequence: CASSLASGFNEKLFF.

This chain joins TRBV19 and TRBJ2-6; D possibly corresponds to TRBD2 (5 bases). The CDR3 sequence is 14 residues long. CDR1 and CDR2 from the germline V gene are LNHDA and SQIVND (reference sequence). V was shortened by 5 bases and J by 2 bases, with 7 bases between the two germline ends. CDR3 DNA sequence: TGTGCCAGTAGTCGAGGGACTGGGGCCAACGTCCTGACTTTC. Translated: CASSRGTGANVLTF.

This clonotype was counted ten times or more. This sequence joins TRBV9 and TRBJ2-5; tentative D call: TRBD1 (6 bases). Trimming took 4 bases from V and 2 from J, leaving 15 bases between them. CDR3 length: 15 residues. Germline V CDR1 and CDR2: SGDLS, YYNGEE. The CDR3 is CASSIRPGTQETQYF. In DNA form, the CDR3 reads TGTGCCAGCAGCATTCGCCCCGGGACACAAGAGACCCAGTACTTC. Full variable domain (missing parts from reference TRBV9 and TRBJ2-5): DSGVTQTPKHLITATGQRVTLRCSPRSGDLSVYWYQQSLDQGLQFLIQYYNGEERAKGNILERFSAQQFPDLHSELNLSSLELGDSALYFCASSIRPGTQETQYFGPGTRLLVL.

The gene calls are TRBV10-2 and TRBJ1-1; D remains unclear. CDR1 and CDR2 (germline): WSHSY, SAAADI. The CDR3 sequence is 14 residues long. The V end was cut by 7 bases, the J end by 1 base, with 13 bases between. In DNA, the CDR3 is TGCGCCAGCACCCCTCAGGCGGAGAACACTGAAGCTTTCTTT. Residues: CASTPQAENTEAFF.

The V gene is TRBV15, the J gene TRBJ2-7; D possibly matches TRBD1 or TRBD2 (5 bases each). CDR3 size: 14 residues. Germline V gives CDR1 LNHNV, CDR2 YYDKDF (reference sequence). Trimming took off 5 bases at V and 4 bases at J, with 15 bases between the two ends. The CDR3 loop is CATSRGAGIYEQYF. The CDR3 DNA reads TGTGCCACCAGCCGAGGGGCAGGGATTTACGAGCAGTACTTC.

The CDR3 nucleotides are TGCAGTGCTAGAATCCAGGGTAGGAATTCACCCCTCCACTTT. It is translated as CSARIQGRNSPLHF. J is TRBJ1-6 and V is TRBV20-1, with D tentatively TRBD1 (5 bases). This CDR3 has 14 amino acids. Germline V gives CDR1 DFQATT, CDR2 SNEGSKA (reference sequence). V lost 2 bases and J 7 bases, leaving 12 bases between the germline ends.

V gene TRBV19 combines with J gene TRBJ1-5; no clear D. Trimming took off 5 bases at V and 7 bases at J, with 12 bases between the two ends. Germline loops: CDR1 LNHDA, CDR2 SQIVND (reference sequence). The CDR3 has 13 residues. The CDR3 coding sequence is TGTGCCAGTAGTGGGCTGGGCCCCCAGCCCCAGCATTTT. This sequence encodes CASSGLGPQPQHF.

This clonotype showed up many times. The chain combines TRBV5-4 with TRBJ2-5, with TRBD2 matching over 16 bases. The V gene end was trimmed by 4 bases and the J gene end by 3 bases; junction bases not matched to a gene: 3. This CDR3 region has 16 residues. Looked up from germline, CDR1 is SGHNT and CDR2 is YYREEE (reference sequence). Here the CDR3 reads CASSPGTSGGEETQYF. The CDR3 coding sequence is TGTGCCAGCAGCCCCGGGACTAGCGGGGGGGAAGAGACCCAGTACTTC.

This clonotype was counted once. The chain is built from TRBV7-8 and TRBJ1-6; TRBD1 is a possible D gene (6 bases). The CDR3 is 13 residues long. Per germline, CDR1 SGHVS and CDR2 FQNEAQ. V lost 5 bases, J lost 10 bases, and 12 bases lay in between. DNA for the CDR3: TGTGCCAGCAGCCCCGGGGGGGCCTCACCCCTCCACTTT. Translating it yields CASSPGGASPLHF. The full variable domain, its missing parts supplied by reference TRBV7-8 and TRBJ1-6, is GAGVSQSPRYKVAKRGQDVALRCDPISGHVSLFWYQQALGQGPEFLTYFQNEAQLDKSGLPSDRFFAERPEGSVSTLKIQRTQQEDSAVYLCASSPGGASPLHFGNGTRLTVT.

The V gene is TRBV7-7, the J gene TRBJ2-1; a weak D match, TRBD1 (6 bases). The length of the CDR3 is 15 residues. The V gene lost 0 bases and the J gene lost 5 bases, with 11 bases spanning the gap. Germline-derived CDR1 and CDR2 are SSHAT and FNYEAQ (reference sequence). The CDR3 protein is CASSLAWGRHNEQFF. CDR3 nucleotide sequence: TGTGCCAGCAGCTTAGCGTGGGGGCGGCACAATGAGCAGTTCTTC.

This clonotype was counted a single time. J is TRBJ2-7 and V is TRBV20-1, with TRBD1 identical over 9 bases. Germline V CDR1 and CDR2: DFQATT, SNEGSKA (reference sequence). The CDR3 covers 13 residues. V was clipped by 3 bases and J by 4 bases; unmatched bases: 4. The CDR3 sequence: CSASPGTGYEQYF. The CDR3, as DNA: TGCAGTGCTAGCCCCGGGACAGGGTACGAGCAGTACTTC.

The chain has TRBV7-8 and TRBJ2-7; D ambiguous. Trimming pared 0 bases from V and 7 bases from J, leaving 7 bases between. The CDR3 consists of 12 residues. The germline CDR1 and CDR2 sequences are SGHVS and FQNEAQ. DNA for the CDR3: TGTGCCAGCAGCTTAGCTTTATCTGAGCAGTACTTC. Residues: CASSLALSEQYF.

V usage is TRBV5-4 and J usage is TRBJ2-5; 9 nucleotides align to TRBD1. The germline gives CDR1 SGHNT, CDR2 YYREEE (reference sequence). The CDR3 is 13 residues long. V was clipped by 7 bases and J by 0 bases; unmatched bases: 1. This chain's CDR3 is CASGQGYQETQYF. DNA for the CDR3: TGTGCCAGCGGACAGGGGTACCAAGAGACCCAGTACTTC.

The rearrangement uses TRBV20-1 and TRBJ2-5; D is possibly TRBD1 (6 bases). CDR3 length equals 15 residues. In germline, CDR1 is DFQATT, CDR2 SNEGSKA (reference sequence). Trimming cost V 4 bases and J 0 bases, with 15 bases left between them. CDR3 nucleotides: TGCAGTGCTATTGTTTGGACAGCGTACCAAGAGACCCAGTACTTC. Its protein product is CSAIVWTAYQETQYF.

This clonotype was detected many times. The V gene is TRBV19, the J gene TRBJ1-1; the match to TRBD1 covers 7 bases. V shed 5 bases, J shed 4 bases, and the junction held 4 bases outside the gene matches. The CDR3 runs 13 residues. Germline-derived CDR1 and CDR2 are LNHDA and SQIVND (reference sequence). Here the CDR3 reads CASSLRDSTEAFF. CDR3 DNA: TGTGCCAGTAGTTTACGGGACAGCACTGAAGCTTTCTTT.

This clonotype was counted ten times or more. The chain links TRBV7-8 to TRBJ1-5; D might be TRBD1 (5 bases). The germline gives CDR1 SGHVS, CDR2 FQNEAQ. CDR3 size: 14 residues. Trimming removed 1 base from V and 5 bases from J, with 9 bases in between. For the CDR3, the DNA is TGTGCCAGCAGCTTAGGACAGAGCGATCAGCCCCAGCATTTT. Encoded protein: CASSLGQSDQPQHF.

This clonotype was detected only a few times. The V and J genes are TRBV18 and TRBJ2-6; a possible D gene is TRBD1 (5 bases). Germline CDR1 and CDR2: KGHSH and LQKENI. CDR3 length equals 16 residues. V lost 1 base, J lost 0 bases, and 7 bases lay in between. The CDR3 DNA reads as TGTGCCAGCTCACCACAGCAGGGCTCTGGGGCCAACGTCCTGACTTTC. Protein product: CASSPQQGSGANVLTF.

In its sample, this clonotype was seen many times. CDR3 nucleotide sequence: TGTGCCACCAGCAGAACAGGGGGCAGGAATGAAGCTTTCTTT. Its protein is CATSRTGGRNEAFF. This chain joins TRBV15 and TRBJ1-1; 9 bases are a match to TRBD1. Germline V gene sequence: CDR1 LNHNV, CDR2 YYDKDF (reference sequence). Germline trimming cut 2 bases from V and 7 bases from J; bases unmatched to any gene: 5. CDR3 length equals 14 residues.

The chain couples TRBV10-3 to TRBJ2-7; D perhaps matches TRBD1 (7 bases). Trimming pared 7 bases from V and 5 bases from J, leaving 15 bases between. The CDR3 totals 13 residues. CDR1 and CDR2 from the germline V gene are ENHRY and SYGVKD. The CDR3 is CAIKGQGGDEQYF. CDR3 sequence (DNA): TGTGCCATCAAAGGGCAGGGGGGCGACGAGCAGTACTTC.

This clonotype has a single count. This chain uses TRBV10-3 with TRBJ2-7; 9 bases align to TRBD1. The V segment lost 7 bases and the J segment 6 bases; nucleotides outside the gene matches: 10. The CDR3 length is 14 residues. The V gene's germline CDR1 is ENHRY and CDR2 SYGVKD. In DNA, the CDR3 is TGTGCCATCAAACCGGGACAGGGCTTGGGCGAGCAGTACTTC. Translating gives CAIKPGQGLGEQYF.

At least ten counts were recorded for this clonotype. This rearrangement joins TRBV7-6 to TRBJ2-5, with D uncertain. The CDR3 spans 13 residues. Per germline, CDR1 SGHVS and CDR2 FNYEAQ. V was pared by 4 bases and J by 7 bases, with 13 bases between. CDR3 amino acids: CASSSPMEGTQYF. CDR3 sequence (DNA): TGTGCCAGCAGCTCCCCGATGGAAGGGACCCAGTACTTC.

Concerning this clonotype itself: A much larger clonotype is one base distant, so this may be a read error. This chain connects TRBV30 to TRBJ1-1, with a tentative D call TRBD1 (5 bases). Germline V gene sequence: CDR1 GTSNPN, CDR2 SVGIG (reference sequence). CDR3 length equals 13 residues. V lost 0 bases and J lost 0, with 5 bases in between. The CDR3 DNA reads as TGTGCCTGGAGTGTACAGGTGAACACTGAAGCTTTCTTT. Protein: CAWSVQVNTEAFF.

This chain connects TRBV29-1 to TRBJ2-7, with D hard to call. The CDR3 contains 13 residues. The V gene lost 4 bases and the J gene lost 0 bases, with 10 bases spanning the gap. Germline CDR1 and CDR2: SQVTM and ANQGSEA. Here the CDR3 DNA reads TGCAGCGTTGTACTGGGAAACTCCTACGAGCAGTACTTC. Protein: CSVVLGNSYEQYF.

The V gene is TRBV30, the J gene TRBJ2-7; 10 nucleotides line up with TRBD1. The CDR3 covers 13 residues. CDR1 GTSNPN and CDR2 SVGIG come from the germline V gene (reference sequence). Losses at the gene ends were 7 bases for V and 2 bases for J; bases not matched to a gene: 5. The CDR3 bases are TGTGCCTTGGCCGGGACAGGGGCCTACGAGCAGTACTTC. As protein: CALAGTGAYEQYF.

Concerning this clonotype itself: Being one base from a much bigger clone, this may be a read error. This CDR3 is missing its conserved last phenylalanine or tryptophan, likely due to a read error. The gene calls are TRBV5-4 and TRBJ1-5; D may be TRBD1 (6 bases). V was trimmed by 3 bases and J by 0 bases, leaving 13 bases between them. Germline CDR1 reads SGHNT; CDR2 reads YYREEE (reference sequence). The CDR3 is 16 amino acids. CDR3 nucleotide sequence: TGTGCCAGCAGCTCGCAGGGAGGGGGTAGCAATCAGCCCCAGCATTCT. This translates into CASSSQGGGSNQPQHS.

CDR3 sequence (DNA): TGTGCCAGCAGCCCCGGCGGGAGTATCAATGAGCAGTTCTTC. Encoded protein: CASSPGGSINEQFF. The genes are TRBV5-6 and TRBJ2-7, with 7 bases aligning to TRBD2. The assigned J gene may be wrong: the sequence end matches TRBJ2-1 better. This CDR3 is built from 14 residues. Per germline, CDR1 SGHDT and CDR2 YYEEEE.

This chain uses TRBV7-9 with TRBJ2-5; 9 positions match TRBD1. Germline-derived CDR1 and CDR2 are SEHNR and FQNEAQ (reference sequence). Losses at the gene ends were 3 bases for V and 6 bases for J; bases not matched to a gene: 5. The CDR3 contains 14 residues. The DNA for the CDR3 is TGTGCCAGCAGCTTTCCGGGACAGGGAAAGACCCAGTACTTC. As protein: CASSFPGQGKTQYF.

Worth noting for this clonotype: Lacking the conserved final phenylalanine or tryptophan, this CDR3 likely reflects a read error. The DNA is omitted, as the CDR3 cannot be located on it reliably, and the CDR3 follows TCRdb's listing. CDR3 sequence reads: CASSAAGMYNSPLRL. This chain uses TRBV9 with TRBJ1-6; the D call in the table, TRBD1, was not verified against the DNA. Germline assignment: CDR1 SGDLS and CDR2 YYNGEE. A total of 15 residues make up the CDR3, ends included.

This clonotype was seen only a few times. This chain connects TRBV9 to TRBJ1-4; D perhaps matches TRBD1 (5 bases). Germline V gene sequence: CDR1 SGDLS, CDR2 YYNGEE. V was shortened by 7 bases and J by 6 bases, with 13 bases between the two germline ends. This CDR3 region has 13 residues. The CDR3 loop is CASAAQDHEKLFF. The DNA of the CDR3 is TGTGCCAGCGCGGCACAGGACCATGAAAAACTGTTTTTT.

This chain uses TRBV7-2 with TRBJ1-4, with unresolved D. Germline lookup yields CDR1 SGHTA and CDR2 FQGNSA. Deletions cut 3 bases from V and 4 bases from J, with 9 bases between. The CDR3 covers 14 residues. The CDR3 nucleotides read TGTGCCAGCAGCTTTGGACGGATTAATGAAAAACTGTTTTTT. It translates to CASSFGRINEKLFF.